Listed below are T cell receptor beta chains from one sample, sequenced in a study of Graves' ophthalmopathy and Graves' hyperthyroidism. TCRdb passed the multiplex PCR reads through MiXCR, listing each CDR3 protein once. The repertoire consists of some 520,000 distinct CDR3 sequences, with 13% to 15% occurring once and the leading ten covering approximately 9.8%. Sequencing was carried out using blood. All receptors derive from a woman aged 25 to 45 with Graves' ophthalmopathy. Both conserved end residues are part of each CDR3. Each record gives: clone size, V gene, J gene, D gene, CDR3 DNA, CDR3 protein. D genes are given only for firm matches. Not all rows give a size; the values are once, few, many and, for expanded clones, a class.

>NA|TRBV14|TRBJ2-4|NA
TGTGCCAGCAGTAATCCTTGGGACATTCAGTACTTC
CASSNPWDIQYF
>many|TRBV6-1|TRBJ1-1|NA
TGTGCCAGCAGTGAAAGGTGGCGGAAGAACACTGAAGCTTTCTTT
CASSERWRKNTEAFF
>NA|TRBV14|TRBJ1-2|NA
TGTGCCAGCAGCCAAGACTACGGGATCTATGGCTACACCTTC
CASSQDYGIYGYTF
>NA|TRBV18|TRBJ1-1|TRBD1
TGTGCCAGCTCACCAAGGGACAGGGGAAATTATGAAGCTTTCTTT
CASSPRDRGNYEAFF
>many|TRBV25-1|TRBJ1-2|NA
TGTGCCAGCAGCGGGTGGGGGACTGCGGTCCGCGGCTACACCTTC
CASSGWGTAVRGYTF
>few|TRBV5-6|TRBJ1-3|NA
TGTGCCAGCAGCTTGGCCCCACGGGACACCATATATTTT
CASSLAPRDTIYF
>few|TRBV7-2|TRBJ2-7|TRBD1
TGCGCCAGCAGCTTAGTTATGGGGACAGCCTACGAGCAGTACTTC
CASSLVMGTAYEQYF
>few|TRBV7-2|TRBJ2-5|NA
TGTGCCAGCACCCCCAGCCAAGAGACCCAGTACTTC
CASTPSQETQYF
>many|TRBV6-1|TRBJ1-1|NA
TGTGCCAGCAGTGAAGGCAGGGGCACTGAAGCTTTCTTT
CASSEGRGTEAFF
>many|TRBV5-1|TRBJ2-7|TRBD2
TGCGCCAGCAGCTTGGCCAGCGGGAGTGCCTACGAGCAGTACTTC
CASSLASGSAYEQYF
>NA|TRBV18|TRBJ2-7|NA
TGTGCCAGCTCACGAGGGGACACCACCTACGAGCAGTACTTC
CASSRGDTTYEQYF
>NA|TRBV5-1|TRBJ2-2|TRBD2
TGCGCCAGCAGCTTGTCTAGCGGGGACAACACCGGGGAGCTGTTTTTT
CASSLSSGDNTGELFF
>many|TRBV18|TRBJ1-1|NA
TGTGCCAGCTCGGAATGGAACACTGAAGCTTTCTTT
CASSEWNTEAFF
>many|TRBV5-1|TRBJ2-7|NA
TGCGCCAGCAGCTTGGCACCAGGGGCTGTAGACGAGCAGTACTTC
CASSLAPGAVDEQYF